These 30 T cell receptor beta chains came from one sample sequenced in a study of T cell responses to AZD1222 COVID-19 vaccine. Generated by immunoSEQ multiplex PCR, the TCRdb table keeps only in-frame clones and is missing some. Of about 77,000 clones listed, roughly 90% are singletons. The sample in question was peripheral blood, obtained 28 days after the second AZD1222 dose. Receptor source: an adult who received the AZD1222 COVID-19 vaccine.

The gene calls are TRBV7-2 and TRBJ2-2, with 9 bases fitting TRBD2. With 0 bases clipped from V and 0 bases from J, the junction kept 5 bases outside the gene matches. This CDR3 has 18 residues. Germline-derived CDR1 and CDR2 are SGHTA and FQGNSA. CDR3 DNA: TGTGCCAGCAGCTTAGCTCGACTAGCGGTGACGAACACCGGGGAGCTGTTTTTT. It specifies CASSLARLAVTNTGELFF.

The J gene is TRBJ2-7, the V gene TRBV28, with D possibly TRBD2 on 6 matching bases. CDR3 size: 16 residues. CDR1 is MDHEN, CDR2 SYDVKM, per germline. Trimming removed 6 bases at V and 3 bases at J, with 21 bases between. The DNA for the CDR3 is TGTGCCAGCAGCCCCCCCGGTCTAGGGACTGACTACGAGCAGTACTTC. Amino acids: CASSPPGLGTDYEQYF.

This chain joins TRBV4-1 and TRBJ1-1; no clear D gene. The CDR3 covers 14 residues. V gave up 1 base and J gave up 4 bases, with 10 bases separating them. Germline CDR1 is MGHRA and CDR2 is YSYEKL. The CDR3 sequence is CASSQVAGRTEAFF. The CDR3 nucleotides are TGCGCCAGCAGCCAAGTCGCAGGCCGCACTGAAGCTTTCTTT.

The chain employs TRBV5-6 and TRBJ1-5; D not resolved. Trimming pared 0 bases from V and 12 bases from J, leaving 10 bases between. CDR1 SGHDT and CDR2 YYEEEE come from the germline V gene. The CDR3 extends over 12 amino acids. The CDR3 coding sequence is TGTGCCAGCAGCTTGGCCGGAGGGCACCAGCATTTT. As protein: CASSLAGGHQHF.

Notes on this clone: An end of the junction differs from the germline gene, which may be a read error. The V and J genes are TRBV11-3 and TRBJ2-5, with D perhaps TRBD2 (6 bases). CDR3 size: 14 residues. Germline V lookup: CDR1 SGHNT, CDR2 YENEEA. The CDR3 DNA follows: TGTGCCAGCAGCCGCGGAGGGCTGCAAGTGACCCAGTACTTC. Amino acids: CASSRGGLQVTQYF.

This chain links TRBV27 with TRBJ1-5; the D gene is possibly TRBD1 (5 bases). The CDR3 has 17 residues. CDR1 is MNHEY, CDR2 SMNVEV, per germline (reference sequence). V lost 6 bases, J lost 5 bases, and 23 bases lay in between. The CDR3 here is CASSNPTGAGTDQPQHF. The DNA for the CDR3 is TGTGCCAGCAGCAATCCCACTGGGGCGGGCACTGATCAGCCCCAGCATTTT.

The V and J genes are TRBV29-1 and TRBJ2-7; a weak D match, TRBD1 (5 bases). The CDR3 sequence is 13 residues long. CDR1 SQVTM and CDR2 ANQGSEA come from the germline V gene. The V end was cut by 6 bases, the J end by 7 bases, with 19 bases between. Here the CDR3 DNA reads TGCAGCGTGGCGCGGACACCGCGGTTGGAGCAGTACTTC. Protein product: CSVARTPRLEQYF.

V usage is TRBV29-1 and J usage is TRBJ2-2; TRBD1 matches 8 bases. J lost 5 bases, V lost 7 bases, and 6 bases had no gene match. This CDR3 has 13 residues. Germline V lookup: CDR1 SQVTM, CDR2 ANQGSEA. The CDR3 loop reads CSARDRGTGELFF. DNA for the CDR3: TGCAGCGCCCGCGACAGGGGAACCGGGGAGCTGTTTTTT.

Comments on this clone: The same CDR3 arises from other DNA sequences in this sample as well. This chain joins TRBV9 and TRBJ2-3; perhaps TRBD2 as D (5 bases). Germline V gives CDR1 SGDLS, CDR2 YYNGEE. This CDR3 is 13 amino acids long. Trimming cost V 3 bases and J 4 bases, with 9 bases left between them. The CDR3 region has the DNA TGTGCCAGCAGCGACCGGGAACCAGATACGCAGTATTTT. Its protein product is CASSDREPDTQYF.

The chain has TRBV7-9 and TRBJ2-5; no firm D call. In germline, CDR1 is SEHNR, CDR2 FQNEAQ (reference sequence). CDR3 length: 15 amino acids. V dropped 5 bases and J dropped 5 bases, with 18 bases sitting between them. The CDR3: CASSPSLGSGETQYF. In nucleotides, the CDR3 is TGTGCCAGCAGCCCTTCCCTCGGTAGTGGTGAGACCCAGTACTTC.

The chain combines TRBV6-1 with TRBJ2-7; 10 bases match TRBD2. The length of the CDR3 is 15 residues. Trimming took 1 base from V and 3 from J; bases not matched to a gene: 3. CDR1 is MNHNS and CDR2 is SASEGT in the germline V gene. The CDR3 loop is CASSEEASGSYEQYF. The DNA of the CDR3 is TGTGCCAGCAGTGAAGAGGCTAGCGGGAGCTACGAGCAGTACTTC.

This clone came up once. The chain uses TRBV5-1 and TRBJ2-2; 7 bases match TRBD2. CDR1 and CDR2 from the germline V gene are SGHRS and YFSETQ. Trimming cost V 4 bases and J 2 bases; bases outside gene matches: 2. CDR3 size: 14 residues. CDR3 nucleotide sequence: TGCGCCAGCAGCCCTAGCGGAAACACCGGGGAGCTGTTTTTT. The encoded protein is CASSPSGNTGELFF.

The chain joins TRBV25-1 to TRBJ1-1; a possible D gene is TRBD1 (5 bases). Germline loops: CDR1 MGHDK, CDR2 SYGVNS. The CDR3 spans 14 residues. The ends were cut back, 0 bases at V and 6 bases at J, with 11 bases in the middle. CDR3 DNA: TGTGCCAGCAGTGAATATGGGACTGCAGCTGAAGCTTTCTTT. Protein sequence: CASSEYGTAAEAFF.

The CDR3 DNA sequence: TGTGCCAGCAGCCAAGTGAAGGGGAATCAGCCCCAGCATTTT. The encoded protein is CASSQVKGNQPQHF. V and J are TRBV3-1 (or the pseudogene TRBV3-2) and TRBJ1-5, with TRBD1 as a possible D gene (5 bases). The CDR3 contains 14 residues. CDR1 is LGHDT, CDR2 YNNKEL, per germline (reference sequence). The V gene lost 1 base and the J gene lost 4 bases, with 8 bases spanning the gap.

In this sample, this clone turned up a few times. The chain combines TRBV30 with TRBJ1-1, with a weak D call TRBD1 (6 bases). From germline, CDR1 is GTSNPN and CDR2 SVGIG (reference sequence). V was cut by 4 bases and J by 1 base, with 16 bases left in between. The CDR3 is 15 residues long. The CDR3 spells CAWTGTIERNTEAFF. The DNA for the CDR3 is TGTGCCTGGACTGGGACAATAGAAAGGAACACTGAAGCTTTCTTT. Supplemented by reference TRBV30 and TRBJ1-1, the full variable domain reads SQTIHQWPATLVQPVGSPLSLECTVEGTSNPNLYWYRQAAGRGLQLLFYSVGIGQISSEVPQNLSASRPQDRQFILSSKKLLLSDSGFYLCAWTGTIERNTEAFFGQGTRLTVV.

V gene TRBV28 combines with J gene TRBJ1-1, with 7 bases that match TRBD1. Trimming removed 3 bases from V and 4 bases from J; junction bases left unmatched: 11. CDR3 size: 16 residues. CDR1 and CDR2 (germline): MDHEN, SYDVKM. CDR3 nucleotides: TGTGCCAGCAGTTTTCGGCAGGGGGTTTGGAGCACTGAAGCTTTCTTT. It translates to CASSFRQGVWSTEAFF.

CDR3 nucleotides: TGCGCCAGCAGCTCCCCGGGACTAGAGGTGACCCAGTACTTC. Translating gives CASSSPGLEVTQYF. The chain is built from TRBV5-1 and TRBJ2-5, with TRBD2 identical over 8 bases. V trimming: 3 bases; J trimming: 7 bases; junction bases outside the gene matches: 8. Looked up from germline, CDR1 is SGHRS and CDR2 is YFSETQ. The CDR3 sequence is 14 residues long.

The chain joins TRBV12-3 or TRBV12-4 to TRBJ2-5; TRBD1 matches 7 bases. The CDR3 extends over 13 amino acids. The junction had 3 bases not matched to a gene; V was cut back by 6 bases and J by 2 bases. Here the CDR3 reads CASRRDSQETQYF. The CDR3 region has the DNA TGTGCCAGCAGACGGGACAGTCAAGAGACCCAGTACTTC.

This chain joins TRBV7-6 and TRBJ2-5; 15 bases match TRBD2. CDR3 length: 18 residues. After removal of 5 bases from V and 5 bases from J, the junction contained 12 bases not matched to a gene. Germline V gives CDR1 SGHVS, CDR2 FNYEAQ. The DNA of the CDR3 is TGTGCCAGCAGCGCATGGACTAGCGGGAGGGCCAGGGAGGAGACCCAGTACTTC. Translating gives CASSAWTSGRAREETQYF. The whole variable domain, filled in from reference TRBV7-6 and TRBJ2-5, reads GAGVSQSPRYKVTKRGQDVALRCDPISGHVSLYWYRQALGQGPEFLTYFNYEAQQDKSGLPNDRFSAERPEGSISTLTIQRTEQRDSAMYRCASSAWTSGRAREETQYFGPGTRLLVL.

CDR3 nucleotide sequence: TGTGCCAGTACAAAAGGAGGGGGACAGGGGGAGATTAGAGGGCCGTTCTTC. It codes for CASTKGGGQGEIRGPFF. V gene TRBV19 combines with J gene TRBJ2-1; 11 positions agree with TRBD1. V shed 7 bases, J shed 15 bases, and the junction held 23 bases outside the gene matches. The V gene's germline CDR1 is LNHDA and CDR2 SQIVND (reference sequence). The CDR3 extends over 17 amino acids.

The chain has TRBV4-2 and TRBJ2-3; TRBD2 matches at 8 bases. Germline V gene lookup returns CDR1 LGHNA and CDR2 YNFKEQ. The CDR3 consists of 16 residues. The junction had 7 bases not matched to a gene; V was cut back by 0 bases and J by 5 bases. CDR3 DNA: TGTGCCAGCAGCCAAGAGTTGTCGGCGGGGGGAGATACGCAGTATTTT. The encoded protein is CASSQELSAGGDTQYF.

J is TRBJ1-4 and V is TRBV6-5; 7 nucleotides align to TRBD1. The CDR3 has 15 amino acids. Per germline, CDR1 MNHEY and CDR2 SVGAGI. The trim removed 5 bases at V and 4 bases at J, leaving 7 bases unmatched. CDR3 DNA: TGTGCCAGCAGTAGGACTCGACAGGGTAATGAAAAACTGTTTTTT. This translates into CASSRTRQGNEKLFF.

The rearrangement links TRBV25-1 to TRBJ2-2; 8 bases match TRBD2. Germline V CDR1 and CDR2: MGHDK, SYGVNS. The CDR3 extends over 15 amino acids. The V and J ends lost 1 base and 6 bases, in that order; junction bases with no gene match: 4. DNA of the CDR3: TGTGCCAGCAGTGAATCTGGGACTAGGGCCGGGGAGCTGTTTTTT. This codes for CASSESGTRAGELFF.

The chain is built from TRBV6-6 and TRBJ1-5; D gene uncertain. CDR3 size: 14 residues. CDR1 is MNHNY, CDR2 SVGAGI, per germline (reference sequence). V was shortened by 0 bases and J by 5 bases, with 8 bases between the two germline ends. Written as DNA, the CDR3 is TGTGCCAGCAGTTACTCGGGGTTCGATCAGCCCCAGCATTTT. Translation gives CASSYSGFDQPQHF.

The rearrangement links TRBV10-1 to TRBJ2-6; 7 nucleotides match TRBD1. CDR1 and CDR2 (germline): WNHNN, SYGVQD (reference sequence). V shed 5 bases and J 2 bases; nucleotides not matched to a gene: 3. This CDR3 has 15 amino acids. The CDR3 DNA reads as TGCGCCAGCAGTAAAACAGGGGCTGGGGCCAACGTCCTGACTTTC. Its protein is CASSKTGAGANVLTF.

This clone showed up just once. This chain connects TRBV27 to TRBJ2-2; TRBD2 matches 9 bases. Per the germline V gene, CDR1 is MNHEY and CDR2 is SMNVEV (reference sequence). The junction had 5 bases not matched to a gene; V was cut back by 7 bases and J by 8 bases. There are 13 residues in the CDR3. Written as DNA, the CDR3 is TGTGCCAGCATGGGACTAGCCGGAGGGGAGCTGTTTTTT. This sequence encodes CASMGLAGGELFF.

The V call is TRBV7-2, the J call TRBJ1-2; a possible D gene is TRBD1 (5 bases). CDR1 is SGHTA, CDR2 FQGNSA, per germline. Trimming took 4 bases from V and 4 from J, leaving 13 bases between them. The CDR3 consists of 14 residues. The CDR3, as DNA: TGTGCCAGCAGCTCGGGACCGCTAGTCTATGGCTACACCTTC. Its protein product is CASSSGPLVYGYTF.

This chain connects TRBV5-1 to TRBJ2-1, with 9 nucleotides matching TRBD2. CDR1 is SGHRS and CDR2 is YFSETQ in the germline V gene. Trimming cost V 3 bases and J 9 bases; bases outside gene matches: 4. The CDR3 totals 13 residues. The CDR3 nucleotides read TGCGCCAGCAGCTCTGGACTAGCGATTGAGCAGTTCTTC. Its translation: CASSSGLAIEQFF.

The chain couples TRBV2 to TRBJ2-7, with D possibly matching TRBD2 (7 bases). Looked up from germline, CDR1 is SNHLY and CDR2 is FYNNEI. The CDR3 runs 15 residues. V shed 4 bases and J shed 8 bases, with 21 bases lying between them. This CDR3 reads CASSVQGRAYEKQYF. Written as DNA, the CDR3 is TGTGCCAGCAGTGTCCAGGGGAGGGCCTACGAGAAGCAGTACTTC.

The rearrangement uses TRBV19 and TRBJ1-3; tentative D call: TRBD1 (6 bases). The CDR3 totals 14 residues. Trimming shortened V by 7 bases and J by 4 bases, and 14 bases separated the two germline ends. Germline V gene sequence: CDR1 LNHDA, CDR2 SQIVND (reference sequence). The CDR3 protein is CASKTGNIGNTIYF. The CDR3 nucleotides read TGTGCCAGTAAAACAGGGAATATCGGAAACACCATATATTTT.